These T cell receptor beta chains were read from a single sample in a study of T cell responses to AZD1222 COVID-19 vaccine. Measured with immunoSEQ multiplex PCR; TCRdb has only the in-frame clones, and not every one. Of just over 150,000 clones listed, roughly 90% are singletons. This specimen consisted of peripheral blood, obtained 28 days after the second AZD1222 dose. The origin of the receptors is an adult who received the AZD1222 COVID-19 vaccine. Both conserved end residues are part of each CDR3. A D gene is named only where the DNA matches it firmly. Not every row has a clone size; where given, it reads once, few, many or a size class.

V: TRBV7-9; D: TRBD1; J: TRBJ1-4; size: -; DNA: TGTGCCAGCAGCTTAGACCCGGGACAGGGTAATGAAAAACTGTTTTTT; CDR3: CASSLDPGQGNEKLFF
V: TRBV10-3; D: -; J: TRBJ2-5; size: -; DNA: TGTGCCATCAGCCAAAGTGGAGAGACCCAGTACTTC; CDR3: CAISQSGETQYF
V: TRBV6-5; D: -; J: TRBJ1-2; size: -; DNA: TGTGCCAGCAGACTACAGGGTTTAATAGCTGGCTACACCTTC; CDR3: CASRLQGLIAGYTF
V: TRBV3-1/TRBV3-2; D: TRBD1; J: TRBJ1-6; size: -; DNA: TGTGCCAGCAGCCAAGCGGGGACAGTCAATTATAATTCACCCCTCCACTTT; CDR3: CASSQAGTVNYNSPLHF
V: TRBV19; D: -; J: TRBJ1-4; size: -; DNA: TGTGCCAGTAGACCGGTTGCAACTAATGAAAAACTGTTTTTT; CDR3: CASRPVATNEKLFF
V: TRBV27; D: TRBD2; J: TRBJ2-2; size: -; DNA: TGTGCCAGCAGTTTTGCTAGCGGGAGCCGTATCGGGGAGCTGTTTTTT; CDR3: CASSFASGSRIGELFF
V: TRBV4-1; D: -; J: TRBJ2-1; size: -; DNA: TGCGCCAGCAGCCAAGGTAGGAAAGCGACCTACAATGAGCAGTTCTTC; CDR3: CASSQGRKATYNEQFF
V: TRBV5-5; D: TRBD2; J: TRBJ2-4; size: -; DNA: TGTGCCAGCAGCTTGGCCGTGAGGGCGGGAGGCAAAAACATTCAGTACTTC; CDR3: CASSLAVRAGGKNIQYF
V: TRBV10-3; D: -; J: TRBJ1-2; size: -; DNA: TGTGCCATCAGGACCCCCCAGAACGGCTACACCTTC; CDR3: CAIRTPQNGYTF
V: TRBV9; D: -; J: TRBJ1-6; size: -; DNA: TGTGCCAGCAGCCCTGGGGGGCAGGCGTATTCACCCCTCCACTTT; CDR3: CASSPGGQAYSPLHF
V: TRBV7-2; D: TRBD1; J: TRBJ2-7; size: -; DNA: TGTGCCAGCAGCTTTGGGGCAGGGGGCAGGGAGCAGTACTTC; CDR3: CASSFGAGGREQYF
V: TRBV28; D: TRBD2; J: TRBJ2-2; size: -; DNA: TGTGCCAGCATATCTAGCGGGAGGGGAACCGGGGAGCTGTTTTTT; CDR3: CASISSGRGTGELFF
V: TRBV5-1; D: -; J: TRBJ2-1; size: -; DNA: TGCGCCAGCAGCGCAGGCAAGAGCTCCTACAATGAGCAGTTCTTC; CDR3: CASSAGKSSYNEQFF
V: TRBV10-3; D: -; J: TRBJ2-7; size: -; DNA: TGTGCCATCAGTGCCCGGGACTTAGGCGAGCAGTACTTC; CDR3: CAISARDLGEQYF
V: TRBV4-2; D: -; J: TRBJ1-5; size: -; DNA: TGTGCCAGCAGCCAAGATTATAGGTATCGACATAAAGGCAATCAGCCCCAGCATTTT; CDR3: CASSQDYRYRHKGNQPQHF
V: TRBV3-1/TRBV3-2; D: TRBD1; J: TRBJ1-1; size: few; DNA: TGTGCCAGCAGCCAAGTACCCCCGGGACAGGGTTTCATGAACACTGAAGCTTTCTTT; CDR3: CASSQVPPGQGFMNTEAFF
V: TRBV6-5; D: -; J: TRBJ2-7; size: -; DNA: TGTGCCAGCAGGAATGGGAGACAGCCCTACGAGCAGTACTTC; CDR3: CASRNGRQPYEQYF
V: TRBV5-6; D: -; J: TRBJ1-1; size: -; DNA: TGTGCCAGCAGCTTGTTTCTGGGGATGGGCACTGAAGCTTTCTTT; CDR3: CASSLFLGMGTEAFF
V: TRBV5-1; D: -; J: TRBJ1-2; size: few; DNA: TGCGCCAGCAGCTATACAAGCCTTGACTATGGCTACACCTTC; CDR3: CASSYTSLDYGYTF
V: TRBV5-6; D: -; J: TRBJ2-2; size: -; DNA: TGTGCCAGCAGCCGACGGGTCGGGGAGCTGTTTTTT; CDR3: CASSRRVGELFF
V: TRBV13; D: TRBD1; J: TRBJ2-1; size: -; DNA: TGTGCCAGCAGCTCACCGGGACAGGCCGACAATGAGCAGTTCTTC; CDR3: CASSSPGQADNEQFF
V: TRBV9; D: -; J: TRBJ2-3; size: -; DNA: TGTGCCAGCAGCCACGGTCCAGCTAGCACAGATACGCAGTATTTT; CDR3: CASSHGPASTDTQYF
V: TRBV9; D: TRBD1; J: TRBJ1-2; size: -; DNA: TGTGCCAGCAGCCCAGGGGGACTGGGGGCCTATGGCTACACCTTC; CDR3: CASSPGGLGAYGYTF
V: TRBV19; D: TRBD1; J: TRBJ1-2; size: -; DNA: TGTGCCAGTAGTGCATACAGGGGGCCCTATGGCTACACCTTC; CDR3: CASSAYRGPYGYTF
V: TRBV9; D: -; J: TRBJ1-2; size: -; DNA: TGTGCCAGCGCTGGCCTTGGTGGCTACACCTTC; CDR3: CASAGLGGYTF
V: TRBV11-2; D: -; J: TRBJ1-5; size: -; DNA: TGTGCCAGCAGTAATGGGGATGTCGGAAATCAGCCCCAGCATTTT; CDR3: CASSNGDVGNQPQHF
V: TRBV4-2; D: -; J: TRBJ2-1; size: -; DNA: TGTGCCAGCAGAGCCGTGGGTAATGAGCAGTTCTTC; CDR3: CASRAVGNEQFF
V: TRBV5-1; D: -; J: TRBJ1-4; size: few; DNA: TGCGCCAGCAGCTTGGAACGGAGTAATGAAAAACTGTTTTTT; CDR3: CASSLERSNEKLFF
V: TRBV7-4; D: -; J: TRBJ1-1; size: -; DNA: TGTGCCAGCAGCTTAGCGAGACACATAGTGAACACTGAAGCTTTCTTT; CDR3: CASSLARHIVNTEAFF
V: TRBV27; D: TRBD1; J: TRBJ1-1; size: few; DNA: TGTGCCAGCACCAATACCCCGGGACAGGCACCCATCTTT; CDR3: CASTNTPGQAPIF
V: TRBV10-3; D: -; J: TRBJ1-6; size: -; DNA: TGTGCCATCAGAGGGTTACGTAATTCACCCCTCCACTTT; CDR3: CAIRGLRNSPLHF
V: TRBV16; D: -; J: TRBJ1-1; size: -; DNA: TGTGCCAGCAGCCTCTGGATGGACACTGAAGCTTTCTTT; CDR3: CASSLWMDTEAFF
V: TRBV28; D: -; J: TRBJ2-3; size: -; DNA: TGTGCCAGCAGTTTAAGGGGGGTAGGAACAGATACGCAGTATTTT; CDR3: CASSLRGVGTDTQYF
V: TRBV4-2; D: -; J: TRBJ1-4; size: -; DNA: TGTGCCAGCAGCGCCGACGGGGCCGATAATGAAAAACTGTTTTTT; CDR3: CASSADGADNEKLFF
V: TRBV3-1/TRBV3-2; D: -; J: TRBJ2-5; size: once; DNA: TGTGCCAGCAGCCTTAGACTAGAAGGGGAAGAGACCCAGTACTTC; CDR3: CASSLRLEGEETQYF
V: TRBV30; D: -; J: TRBJ1-1; size: -; DNA: TGTGCCTGGAGTCGGGTTACTGAAGCTTTCTTT; CDR3: CAWSRVTEAFF
V: TRBV19; D: -; J: TRBJ1-1; size: -; DNA: TGTGCCAGTAGCAGCTTCGCGGCGAACACTGAAGCTTTCTTT; CDR3: CASSSFAANTEAFF
V: TRBV9; D: -; J: TRBJ1-1; size: -; DNA: TGTGCCAGCAGCGTAGCGTCGTTTCTCCGGGGGAGAAGCACTGAAGCTTTCTTT; CDR3: CASSVASFLRGRSTEAFF
V: TRBV19; D: TRBD2; J: TRBJ2-7; size: -; DNA: TGTGCCAGTAGTATAGACGGCGGGAGAGACGAGCAGTACTTC; CDR3: CASSIDGGRDEQYF
V: TRBV19; D: TRBD1; J: TRBJ1-1; size: -; DNA: TGTGCCAGTAGTATGCCCTACAGGGGGCCGAACACTGAAGCTTTCTTT; CDR3: CASSMPYRGPNTEAFF
V: TRBV7-7; D: TRBD1; J: TRBJ2-2; size: -; DNA: TGTGCTAGCAGCTTTAGAGCGCTCTCCGGGACAGGGGCCGGGGAGCTGTTTTTT; CDR3: CASSFRALSGTGAGELFF
V: TRBV7-2; D: -; J: TRBJ2-7; size: -; DNA: TGTGCCAGCAGCATCCCTGGACCCTACGAGCAGTACTTC; CDR3: CASSIPGPYEQYF
V: TRBV19; D: TRBD1; J: TRBJ1-5; size: -; DNA: TGTGCCAGTAGTACCGAAAGACAGGGGAATCAGCCCCAGCATTTT; CDR3: CASSTERQGNQPQHF
V: TRBV2; D: -; J: TRBJ2-7; size: -; DNA: TGTGCCAGCACTAAGCAGGAACTAATCTACGAGCAGTACTTC; CDR3: CASTKQELIYEQYF
V: TRBV4-1; D: -; J: TRBJ1-4; size: once; DNA: TGCGCCAGCAGCCAACCAATCTCCGGGGCTCAAAATGAAAAACTGTTTTTT; CDR3: CASSQPISGAQNEKLFF
V: TRBV28; D: TRBD1; J: TRBJ2-7; size: once; DNA: TGTGCCAGCAGTCAACCGGGACAGCACTACGAGCAGTACTTC; CDR3: CASSQPGQHYEQYF
V: TRBV4-2; D: -; J: TRBJ2-1; size: -; DNA: TGTGCCAGCAGCCAAGAGTCAGGTTCGTACAATGAGCAGTTCTTC; CDR3: CASSQESGSYNEQFF
V: TRBV7-2; D: -; J: TRBJ1-1; size: -; DNA: TGTGCCAGCAGCTTAGTGGGGAACACTGAAGCTTTCTTT; CDR3: CASSLVGNTEAFF
V: TRBV5-1; D: TRBD2; J: TRBJ2-1; size: -; DNA: TGCGCCAGCAGCTTCGACCGCGGGAGGCTGTACAATGAGCAGTTCTTC; CDR3: CASSFDRGRLYNEQFF
V: TRBV5-1; D: -; J: TRBJ2-6; size: -; DNA: TGCGCCAAGTTCAAGGGGGTAAGTGGGGCCAACGTCCTGACTTTC; CDR3: CAKFKGVSGANVLTF
V: TRBV5-1; D: -; J: TRBJ1-1; size: -; DNA: TGCGCCAGCAGCTTGGCCACCAACACTGAAGCTTTCTTT; CDR3: CASSLATNTEAFF
V: TRBV9; D: -; J: TRBJ2-7; size: -; DNA: TGTGCCAGCAGCCCCCAATATGCCTACGAGCAGTACTTC; CDR3: CASSPQYAYEQYF